This T cell receptor beta chain appears in the sequencing data of a study of PD-1 blockade in classical Hodgkin lymphoma. Overall study: Patients were infused with nivolumab 3 mg/kg every 2 weeks.

Sample time point: cycle 4 day 1 (C4D1), after more than five weeks of nivolumab. Each patient's relapse followed autologous stem cell transplantation, and brentuximab vedotin exposure varied. The sample holds one count of this clone. Its antigen is as yet unknown. Regarding the study as a whole: Complete responders started with a diversity level that resembled newly diagnosed patients at baseline. Whereas CD4+ TCR diversity had risen significantly by C4D1, CD8+ TCR diversity had not. TCR diversity at baseline was reported to be reduced in newly diagnosed patients relative to healthy donors.

V shed 2 bases and J shed 9 bases, with 14 bases lying between them. CDR1 and CDR2 (germline): MDHEN, SYDVKM. The CDR3 spans 14 residues. TCRdb's copy holds only in-frame clones and misses some; the assay was immunoSEQ multiplex PCR. Here the sample spans around 53,000 clones, approximately 72% being singletons. The source material was peripheral blood mononuclear cells (PBMCs), sampled before the fourth cycle of nivolumab. V is TRBV28 and J is TRBJ2-1, with a possible D match to TRBD1 (5 bases). This clonotype was sampled from a human donor with classical Hodgkin lymphoma. The CDR3 nucleotides read TGTGCCAGCAGTTTACAGGGTGACGTCTCTGAGCAGTTCTTC. It translates to CASSLQGDVSEQFF.